Following are 22 T cell receptor beta chains from one sample sequenced in a study of naive and memory T cell subsets. Ligated cDNA underwent four rounds of PCR with nested alpha and beta constant region primers and SP2. TCRdb processed the 5' RACE reads anew with MiXCR; each CDR3 protein has one entry. The sample includes 55,000 to 70,000 distinct CDR3 sequences, 7% to 8.5% seen only once; the top ten take roughly a tenth. TCR cDNA received a 3' ligated oligonucleotide that carried a UMI. The receptors shown here come from a male donor in good health.

This clonotype was seen many times. The chain links TRBV7-9 to TRBJ2-5, with D perhaps matching TRBD2 (6 bases). Trimming removed 8 bases at V and 5 bases at J, with 12 bases between. CDR1 SEHNR and CDR2 FQNEAQ come from the germline V gene (reference sequence). The CDR3 contains 12 residues. The CDR3 bases are TGTGCCAGCGAATGGAGGGCGGAGACCCAGTACTTC. Translation: CASEWRAETQYF.

This chain uses TRBV7-8 with TRBJ2-5; 7 bases map to TRBD2. V lost 1 base and J lost 2; bases outside the gene matches: 10. Germline loops: CDR1 SGHVS, CDR2 FQNEAQ. This CDR3 has 17 residues. CDR3 in amino acids: CASSLELGRELQETQYF. Written as DNA, the CDR3 is TGTGCCAGCAGCTTAGAGTTGGGGCGGGAGCTTCAAGAGACCCAGTACTTC.

This clonotype has a handful of counts. This rearrangement joins TRBV7-9 to TRBJ2-2; the match to TRBD2 covers 8 bases. The CDR3 consists of 15 residues. Germline CDR1 and CDR2: SEHNR and FQNEAQ (reference sequence). The V gene end was trimmed by 8 bases and the J gene end by 4 bases; junction bases not matched to a gene: 9. Here the CDR3 reads CASSSSGGVTGELFF. Here the CDR3 DNA reads TGTGCCAGCTCCTCCTCGGGGGGGGTCACCGGGGAGCTGTTTTTT.

The V and J genes are TRBV20-1 and TRBJ2-3; 10 bases are a match to TRBD2. CDR1 and CDR2 from the germline V gene are DFQATT and SNEGSKA (reference sequence). Unmatched junction bases numbered 10, after V lost 6 bases and J lost 1 base. This CDR3 contains 16 residues. CDR3 in amino acids: CSAPTTSGQRTDTQYF. For the CDR3, the DNA is TGCAGTGCCCCGACGACTAGCGGGCAGCGCACAGATACGCAGTATTTT.

This clonotype was counted many times. The V and J genes are TRBV20-1 and TRBJ1-1; D gene uncertain. CDR3 length: 14 residues. Trimming pared 3 bases from V and 6 bases from J, leaving 17 bases between. Germline V gene lookup returns CDR1 DFQATT and CDR2 SNEGSKA (reference sequence). CDR3 in DNA: TGCAGTGCTAGCTACCCGGACGGGCGGGCTGAAGCTTTCTTT. Its translation: CSASYPDGRAEAFF.

This clonotype was counted many times. The rearrangement joins TRBV25-1 to TRBJ2-7, with a weak D call TRBD2 (5 bases). This CDR3 comprises 14 residues. The germline gives CDR1 MGHDK, CDR2 SYGVNS. V was pared by 5 bases and J by 2 bases, with 13 bases between. Here the CDR3 reads CASSPDFPPYEQYF. The CDR3 bases are TGTGCCAGCAGTCCGGACTTTCCCCCCTACGAGCAGTACTTC.

This clonotype was observed at least ten times. The chain recombines TRBV4-1 with TRBJ1-1; D gene uncertain. The V end was cut by 0 bases, the J end by 5 bases, with 13 bases between. Germline assignment: CDR1 MGHRA and CDR2 YSYEKL. This CDR3 region has 15 residues. The CDR3 sequence is CASSQEPVLSTEAFF. The CDR3 DNA is TGCGCCAGCAGCCAAGAGCCAGTTTTGAGTACTGAAGCTTTCTTT.

This clonotype was seen only a few times. The chain recombines TRBV29-1 with TRBJ2-1; no definite D call. Germline-derived CDR1 and CDR2 are SQVTM and ANQGSEA. Trimming removed 1 base at V and 4 bases at J, with 20 bases between. The CDR3 is 17 amino acids. CDR3 amino acids: CSVEVHGVPTRYNEQFF. CDR3 sequence (DNA): TGCAGCGTTGAAGTCCATGGCGTTCCCACGAGATACAATGAGCAGTTCTTC.

Ten or more counts support this clonotype. The chain recombines TRBV6-5 with TRBJ2-7; possibly TRBD2 for D (5 bases). Germline V gene lookup returns CDR1 MNHEY and CDR2 SVGAGI. Trimming removed 2 bases at V and 5 bases at J, with 13 bases between. The CDR3 is 14 residues long. In nucleotides, the CDR3 is TGTGCCAGCAGTTACAGCCCCGCCGGGGACGAGCAGTACTTC. It is translated as CASSYSPAGDEQYF.

This chain connects TRBV10-3 to TRBJ1-5; 8 nucleotides agree with TRBD1. Germline-derived CDR1 and CDR2 are ENHRY and SYGVKD. J gave up 3 bases and V 4 bases, and 2 bases lay outside the gene matches. The CDR3 totals 14 residues. CDR3 sequence reads: CAISGTGNNQPQHF. CDR3 in DNA: TGTGCCATCAGTGGGACAGGGAACAATCAGCCCCAGCATTTT.

Ten or more counts support this clonotype. The chain uses TRBV18 and TRBJ2-1; TRBD1 aligns across 8 bases. V was clipped by 5 bases and J by 7 bases; unmatched bases: 13. The CDR3 extends over 16 amino acids. Germline CDR1 KGHSH, CDR2 LQKENI. CDR3: CASSSVSGQGGNEQFF. As DNA, the CDR3 is TGTGCCAGCTCATCCGTATCTGGACAGGGTGGGAATGAGCAGTTCTTC.

This clonotype was recorded at least ten times. V usage is TRBV5-4 and J usage is TRBJ2-6; maybe TRBD1 (6 bases). The CDR3 consists of 16 residues. The germline CDR1 and CDR2 sequences are SGHNT and YYREEE (reference sequence). V lost 4 bases and J 0 bases, leaving 11 bases between the germline ends. This chain's CDR3 is CASSPTGRSGANVLTF. The DNA for the CDR3 is TGTGCCAGCAGCCCGACAGGACGCTCTGGGGCCAACGTCCTGACTTTC.

This chain joins TRBV6-5 and TRBJ2-2; TRBD2 is a possible D gene (6 bases). The length of the CDR3 is 15 residues. Germline CDR1 and CDR2: MNHEY and SVGAGI. Trimming removed 6 bases from V and 0 bases from J, with 11 bases in between. The CDR3, as DNA: TGTGCCAGCAGGGAGGGACCGACGAACACCGGGGAGCTGTTTTTT. It yields the protein CASREGPTNTGELFF.

This clonotype was detected only a few times. This rearrangement joins TRBV20-1 to TRBJ2-7; 9 bases map to TRBD2. J gave up 3 bases and V 6 bases, and 9 bases lay outside the gene matches. The length of the CDR3 is 14 residues. Germline V gene lookup returns CDR1 DFQATT and CDR2 SNEGSKA (reference sequence). CDR3 loop: CSARRGGSYYEQYF. The CDR3 DNA reads TGCAGTGCCAGGCGGGGGGGCAGCTACTACGAGCAGTACTTC.

The rearrangement joins TRBV6-6 to TRBJ2-3; 10 bases agree with TRBD2. V was pared by 6 bases and J by 5 bases, with 2 bases of the junction left unmatched. The CDR3 runs to 13 residues. Germline assignment: CDR1 MNHNY and CDR2 SVGAGI (reference sequence). The CDR3 region has the DNA TGTGCCAGCAGGCTAGCGGGAGTAGATACGCAGTATTTT. This sequence encodes CASRLAGVDTQYF.

This clonotype showed up many times. The chain has TRBV29-1 and TRBJ1-2; D perhaps matches TRBD1 (6 bases). Trimming stripped 7 bases from V and 5 bases from J, with 17 bases between. Looked up from germline, CDR1 is SQVTM and CDR2 is ANQGSEA. The length of the CDR3 is 13 residues. CDR3 amino acids: CSATGGAGYGYTF. The CDR3 nucleotides are TGCAGCGCTACGGGGGGCGCAGGGTATGGCTACACCTTC.

This clonotype was counted many times. V gene TRBV4-1 combines with J gene TRBJ2-2; TRBD1 might be the D (5 bases). This CDR3 is built from 16 residues. Trimming removed 3 bases from V and 0 bases from J, with 11 bases in between. Germline-derived CDR1 and CDR2 are MGHRA and YSYEKL. CDR3 sequence: CASSQQGTTNTGELFF. As DNA, the CDR3 is TGCGCCAGCAGCCAGCAGGGCACTACGAACACCGGGGAGCTGTTTTTT.

V and J are TRBV6-5 and TRBJ1-1; D is unclear. V lost 4 bases, J lost 0 bases, and 9 bases lay in between. CDR1 and CDR2 from the germline V gene are MNHEY and SVGAGI. The CDR3 is 14 amino acids. The CDR3 sequence is CASSSNLLNTEAFF. In DNA form, the CDR3 reads TGTGCCAGCAGTTCCAACCTCCTGAACACTGAAGCTTTCTTT.

The sample holds many counts of this clonotype. In DNA, the CDR3 is TGTGCCAGCAGCCCGGGACAGGGGCAGGGAAACAATGAGCAGTTCTTC. It is translated as CASSPGQGQGNNEQFF. The genes are TRBV5-6 and TRBJ2-1, with 10 bases that match TRBD1. Looked up from germline, CDR1 is SGHDT and CDR2 is YYEEEE. The CDR3 contains 16 residues. With 4 bases clipped from V and 5 bases from J, the junction kept 9 bases outside the gene matches.

The chain is built from TRBV20-1 and TRBJ1-3, with D unresolved. CDR3 length equals 16 residues. Germline V gives CDR1 DFQATT, CDR2 SNEGSKA (reference sequence). The V gene lost 0 bases and the J gene lost 2 bases, with 14 bases spanning the gap. The DNA of the CDR3 is TGCAGTGCTAGAGATAACGTAGTCGCGGCTGGAAACACCATATATTTT. It is translated as CSARDNVVAAGNTIYF.

In its sample, this clonotype was seen many times. V and J are TRBV2 and TRBJ2-7, with 10 bases fitting TRBD1. The CDR3 runs to 14 residues. Germline CDR1 is SNHLY and CDR2 is FYNNEI. The trim removed 4 bases at V and 5 bases at J, leaving 5 bases unmatched. This chain's CDR3 is CASSGRDRGHEQYF. CDR3 bases: TGTGCCAGCAGTGGCCGGGACAGGGGTCACGAGCAGTACTTC.

This clonotype was detected only a few times. The chain carries TRBV25-1 and TRBJ2-1; 9 nucleotides agree with TRBD2. Per the germline V gene, CDR1 is MGHDK and CDR2 is SYGVNS. Germline trimming cut 3 bases from V and 4 bases from J; bases unmatched to any gene: 7. The CDR3 length is 16 residues. DNA for the CDR3: TGTGCCAGCAGTGATCGGGCTAGCGGGATGTACAATGAGCAGTTCTTC. This translates into CASSDRASGMYNEQFF. The full variable domain, completed using reference TRBV25-1 and TRBJ2-1, is EADIYQTPRYLVIGTGKKITLECSQTMGHDKMYWYQQDPGMELHLIHYSYGVNSTEKGDLSSESTVSRIRTEHFPLTLESARPSHTSQYLCASSDRASGMYNEQFFGPGTRLTVL.